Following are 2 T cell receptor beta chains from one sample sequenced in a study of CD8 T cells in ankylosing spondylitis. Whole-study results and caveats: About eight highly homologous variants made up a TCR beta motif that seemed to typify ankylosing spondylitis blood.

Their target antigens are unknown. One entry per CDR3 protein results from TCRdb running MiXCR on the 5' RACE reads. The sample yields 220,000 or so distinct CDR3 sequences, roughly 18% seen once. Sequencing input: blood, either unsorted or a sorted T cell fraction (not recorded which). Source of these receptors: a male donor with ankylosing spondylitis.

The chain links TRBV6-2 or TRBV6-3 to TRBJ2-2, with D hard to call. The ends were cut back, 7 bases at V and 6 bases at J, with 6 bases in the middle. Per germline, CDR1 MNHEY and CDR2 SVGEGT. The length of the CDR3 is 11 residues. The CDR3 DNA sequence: TGTGCCAGCACCTATGCCGGGGAGCTGTTTTTT. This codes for CASTYAGELFF.

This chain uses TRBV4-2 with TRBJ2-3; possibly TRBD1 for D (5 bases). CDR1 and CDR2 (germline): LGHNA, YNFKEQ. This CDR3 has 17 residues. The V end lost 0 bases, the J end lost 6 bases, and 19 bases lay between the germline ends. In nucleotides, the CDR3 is TGTGCCAGCAGCCAAGACTTCCCAGGGCCACTAACGGATACGCAGTATTTT. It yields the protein CASSQDFPGPLTDTQYF.